These T cell receptor beta chains were read from a single sample in a study of T cell changes during pregnancy in multiple sclerosis. Here immunoSEQ multiplex PCR was the method, and the copy in TCRdb shows in-frame clones only, minus some. The table records tens of thousands of clones, around 94% of them present only once. The sample here was peripheral blood, taken in the third trimester of pregnancy. The receptors here all came from a female donor with multiple sclerosis, enrolled in a pregnancy study. The conserved cysteine and the conserved F or W are not part of the CDR3 here.

>TRBJ2-3|TRBV5-1
ASSLGAGGRDTQY
>TRBJ2-5|TRBV2
ASSVSGQVRETQY
>TRBJ1-5|TRBV10-2
ASSETAGQPQH
>TRBJ2-1|TRBV6-1
AGTGGINEQF
>TRBJ1-1|TRBV7-9
ASSLGGLLNTEAF
>TRBJ2-1|TRBV5-3
ARKPQTRRGGF
>TRBJ1-1|TRBV2
ASTTGTEAF
>TRBJ2-4|TRBV5-1
ASSPLGTSGKQNIQY
>TRBJ2-1|TRBV4-2
ASSQERGEQF
>TRBJ1-5|TRBV7-8
ASSWDRFSNQPQH
>TRBJ2-7|TRBV30
AWIPGLARSYEQY
>TRBJ2-5|TRBV29-1
SVAKGASCQAQETQY
>TRBJ2-7|TRBV28
ASSPHSNTGNEQY
>TRBJ2-1|TRBV19
ASSINPFSGNYNEQF
>TRBJ2-3|TRBV4-3
ASSQGTGSSGRRTQY
>TRBJ2-2|TRBV9
ASSVDLAITGELF
>TRBJ1-1|TRBV25-1
ASSDFGGVNSEGAAF
>TRBJ2-1|TRBV5-4
ASSSGLNNEQF
>TRBJ2-2|TRBV7-9
ASSPTQGRATNTGELF
>TRBJ1-1|TRBV25-1
ASIDPLGGITEAF
>TRBJ2-1|TRBV30
AWSVNREGEQF
>TRBJ1-1|TRBV7-9
ASSDQTRGEAF
>TRBJ1-1|TRBV27
ASSRRGGTEAF
>TRBJ1-3|TRBV4-2
ASSRNRDDTIY
>TRBJ2-7|TRBV6-1
ASSEGTSGEQY